This entry is about one TCR beta chain. The antigen is unknown. These data belong to a study of T cell responses to AZD1222 COVID-19 vaccine. Here immunoSEQ multiplex PCR was the method, and the copy in TCRdb shows in-frame clones only, minus some. The sample records fewer than 150,000 clones, 85% to 95% being singletons. This CDR3 region has 17 residues. V lost 0 bases and J lost 2, with 14 bases in between. Germline V gives CDR1 LGHNA, CDR2 YNFKEQ. General study findings and limits: The donors showed a predominance of white British ancestry and of females, with possible underestimation of clonal diversity.

The chain couples TRBV4-2 to TRBJ2-1; no definite D call. This sequence was found in an adult who received the AZD1222 COVID-19 vaccine. Material: peripheral blood, obtained 28 days after the second AZD1222 dose. The CDR3 region is CASSQDSWPVTYNEQFF. Here the CDR3 DNA reads TGTGCCAGCAGCCAAGATAGTTGGCCGGTTACCTACAATGAGCAGTTCTTC.